This section outlines one T cell receptor (beta chain) sequence together with its context. In the original workflow: From reference gene primer amplification, estimates of nucleated cell counts were derived. Using immunoSEQ multiplex PCR, the repertoire was profiled, and TCRdb retains in-frame clones only, with some absent. D and trimming were read from the DNA, whereas the V and J calls and clone size are those reported in that table. The sample includes about 34,000 clones, 90% seen only once; the top ten take about 39%. This record comes from a study of blood T cell repertoires in COVID-19. Study details: Samples came from the United States, Italy and Spain, spanning acute and convalescent COVID-19. T cells, B-cell-depleted T cells, or PBMCs provided the cDNA or gDNA that served as material.

The ends were cut back, 5 bases at V and 9 bases at J, with 14 bases in the middle. Germline V lookup: CDR1 KGHSH, CDR2 LQKENI. This CDR3 spans 13 amino acids. This chain connects TRBV18 to TRBJ2-1; perhaps TRBD2 as D (5 bases). The specimen was peripheral blood. This clonotype originated in a man aged 55 to 69 with active or convalescent COVID-19. For the CDR3, the DNA is TGTGCCAGCTCAGAGGGAAGGTTCGGTGAGCAGTTCTTC. This encodes CASSEGRFGEQFF. The variable domain in full, with the rest retrieved from reference TRBV18 and TRBJ2-1, is NAGVMQNPRHLVRRRGQEARLRCSPMKGHSHVYWYRQLPEEGLKFMVYLQKENIIDESGMPKERFSAEFPKEGPSILRIQQVVRGDSAAYFCASSEGRFGEQFFGPGTRLTVL.